This T cell receptor (beta chain) came from a study of neoadjuvant nivolumab and ipilimumab in lung cancer. Assay used: immunoSEQ multiplex PCR; TCRdb lists only in-frame clones, some missing. Found here are over 25,000 clones, more than 75% of them singletons; the top ten hold approximately 18%. The CDR3 is 14 amino acids. Trimming took 5 bases from V and 4 from J, leaving 15 bases between them. Per germline, CDR1 LNHDA and CDR2 SQIVND (reference sequence). The sample in question was tumor tissue, obtained after neoadjuvant nivolumab, alone or with ipilimumab, at or shortly before surgery. The rearrangement joins TRBV19 to TRBJ2-7; possibly TRBD1 or TRBD2 for D (5 bases each). The clonotype comes from an adult with non-small cell lung cancer. CDR3 nucleotide sequence: TGTGCCAGTAGTTCCCCGGGACGGAAATACGAGCAGTACTTC. It specifies CASSSPGRKYEQYF.